This T cell receptor beta chain is drawn from a study of neurological immune-mediated disorders. This clonotype was recorded at least ten times. Unsorted libraries were prepared from 2 million PBMCs that had been stored at -80 C. The making of cDNA relied on 5'RACE with 10-nucleotide random UMIs. TCRdb analysed the 5' RACE reads with MiXCR anew, one entry per CDR3 protein. The table includes 50,000 or so distinct CDR3 sequences, about 9.3% detected once. V was pared by 0 bases and J by 2 bases, with 8 bases between. The CDR3 spans 14 residues. Germline-derived CDR1 and CDR2 are SGHRS and YFSETQ. The V and J genes are TRBV5-1 and TRBJ1-2; a weak D match, TRBD1 (6 bases). The sequencing sample was made of PBMCs. This receptor was obtained from a woman aged 35 to 49 with HTLV-1-associated myelopathy (HAM/TSP). CDR3 coding DNA: TGCGCCAGCAGCTTGGGGGGGCGCAACTATGGCTACACCTTC. Its translation: CASSLGGRNYGYTF.